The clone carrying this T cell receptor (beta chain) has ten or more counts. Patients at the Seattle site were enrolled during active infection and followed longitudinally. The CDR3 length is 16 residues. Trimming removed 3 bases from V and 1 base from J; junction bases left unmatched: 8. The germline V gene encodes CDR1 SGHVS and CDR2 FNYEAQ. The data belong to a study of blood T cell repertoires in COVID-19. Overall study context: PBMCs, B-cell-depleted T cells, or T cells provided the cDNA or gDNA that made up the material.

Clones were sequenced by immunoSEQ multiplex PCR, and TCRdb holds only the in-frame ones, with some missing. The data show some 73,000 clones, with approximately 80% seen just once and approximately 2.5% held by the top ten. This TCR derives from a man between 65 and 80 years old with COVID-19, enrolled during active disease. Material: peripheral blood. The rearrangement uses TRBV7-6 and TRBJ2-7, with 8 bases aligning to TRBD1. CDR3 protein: CASSFGTGGSSYEQYF. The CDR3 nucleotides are TGTGCCAGCAGCTTTGGTACAGGGGGGTCTTCCTACGAGCAGTACTTC.